The entry below describes one T cell receptor (beta chain). V was cut by 2 bases and J by 0 bases, with 12 bases left in between. Germline values: CDR1 SEHNR, CDR2 FQNEAQ (reference sequence). This CDR3 region has 16 residues. The record originates from a study of T cell changes during pregnancy in multiple sclerosis. Repertoires were generated with immunoSEQ multiplex PCR, while TCRdb's copy carries only in-frame clones and drops some. This repertoire shows around 70,000 clones, around 90% found once; its top ten account for 1.5% to 2%. This chain links TRBV7-9 with TRBJ2-3; maybe TRBD1 (5 bases). The clonotype originates from a female donor in good health, enrolled as a control in a pregnancy study. This specimen was peripheral blood, taken in the first trimester of pregnancy. CDR3 DNA: TGTGCCAGCAGCTTAAGGCAGGGTTCTAGCACAGATACGCAGTATTTT. This translates into CASSLRQGSSTDTQYF. Full variable domain (remainder filled in from reference TRBV7-9 and TRBJ2-3): DTGVSQNPRHKITKRGQNVTFRCDPISEHNRLYWYRQTLGQGPEFLTYFQNEAQLEKSRLLSDRFSAERPKGSFSTLEIQRTEQGDSAMYLCASSLRQGSSTDTQYFGPGTRLTVL.